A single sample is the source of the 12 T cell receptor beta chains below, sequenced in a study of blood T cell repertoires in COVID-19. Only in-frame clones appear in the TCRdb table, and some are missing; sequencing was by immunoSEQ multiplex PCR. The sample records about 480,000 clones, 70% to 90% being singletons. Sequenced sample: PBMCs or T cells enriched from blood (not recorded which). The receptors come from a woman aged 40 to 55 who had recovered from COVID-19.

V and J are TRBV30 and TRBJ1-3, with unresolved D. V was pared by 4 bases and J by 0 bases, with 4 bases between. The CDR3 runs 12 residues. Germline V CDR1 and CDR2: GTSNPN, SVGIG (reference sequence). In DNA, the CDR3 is TGTGCCTGGATCTACTCTGGAAACACCATATATTTT. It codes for CAWIYSGNTIYF.

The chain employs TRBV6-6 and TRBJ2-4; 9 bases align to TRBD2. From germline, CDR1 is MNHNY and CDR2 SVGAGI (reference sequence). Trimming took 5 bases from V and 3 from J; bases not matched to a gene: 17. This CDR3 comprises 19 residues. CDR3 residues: CASSLTNSGSFVGKNIQYF. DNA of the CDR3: TGTGCCAGCAGTCTTACTAATAGCGGGAGCTTTGTAGGCAAAAACATTCAGTACTTC.

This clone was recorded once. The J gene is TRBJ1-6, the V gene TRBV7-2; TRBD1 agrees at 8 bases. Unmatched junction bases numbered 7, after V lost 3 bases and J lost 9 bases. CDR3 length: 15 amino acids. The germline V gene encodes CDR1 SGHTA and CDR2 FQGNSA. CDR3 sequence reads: CASSFGQGRSSPLHF. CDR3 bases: TGTGCCAGCAGCTTTGGACAGGGCCGGAGTTCACCCCTCCACTTT.

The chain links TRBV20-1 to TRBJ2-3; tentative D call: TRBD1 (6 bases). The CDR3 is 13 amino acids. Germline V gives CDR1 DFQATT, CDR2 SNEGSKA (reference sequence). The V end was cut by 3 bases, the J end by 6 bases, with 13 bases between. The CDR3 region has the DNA TGCAGTGCTAGTAGGCAGGGGTGGGATACGCAGTATTTT. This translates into CSASRQGWDTQYF.

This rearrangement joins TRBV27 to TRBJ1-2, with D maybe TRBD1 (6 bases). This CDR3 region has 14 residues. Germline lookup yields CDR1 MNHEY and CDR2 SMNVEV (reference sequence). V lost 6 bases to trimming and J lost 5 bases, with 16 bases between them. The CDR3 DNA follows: TGTGCCAGCAGACAAGGACAGCCGACTTATGGCTACACCTTC. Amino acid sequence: CASRQGQPTYGYTF.

CDR3 DNA: TGTGCCAGCAGTTACTCAGGAGAGAACACTGAAGCTTTCTTT. This sequence encodes CASSYSGENTEAFF. V is TRBV6-5 and J is TRBJ1-1; D gene unclear. The CDR3 length is 14 residues. In germline, CDR1 is MNHEY, CDR2 SVGAGI. The V gene lost 0 bases and the J gene lost 1 base, with 6 bases spanning the gap.

CDR3 coding DNA: TGTGCCAGCAGCTTCCTCAGGGGCGGCTCCTACAATGAGCAGTTCTTC. It yields the protein CASSFLRGGSYNEQFF. This chain uses TRBV7-8 with TRBJ2-1, with D possibly being TRBD1 (6 bases). Trimming stripped 3 bases from V and 0 bases from J, with 12 bases between. Germline V gene data show CDR1 as SGHVS and CDR2 as FQNEAQ. There are 16 residues in the CDR3.

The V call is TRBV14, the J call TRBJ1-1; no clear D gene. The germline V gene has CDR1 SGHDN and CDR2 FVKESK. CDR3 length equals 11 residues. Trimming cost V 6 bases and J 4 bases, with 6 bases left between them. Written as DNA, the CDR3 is TGTGCCAGCAGTCCTATCACTGAAGCTTTCTTT. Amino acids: CASSPITEAFF.

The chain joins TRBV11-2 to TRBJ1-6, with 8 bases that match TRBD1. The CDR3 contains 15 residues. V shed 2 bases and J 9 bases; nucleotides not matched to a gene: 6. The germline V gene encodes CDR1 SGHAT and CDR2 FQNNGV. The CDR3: CASSLHQTGGSPLHF. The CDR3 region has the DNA TGTGCCAGCAGCTTACATCAAACAGGGGGTTCACCCCTCCACTTT.

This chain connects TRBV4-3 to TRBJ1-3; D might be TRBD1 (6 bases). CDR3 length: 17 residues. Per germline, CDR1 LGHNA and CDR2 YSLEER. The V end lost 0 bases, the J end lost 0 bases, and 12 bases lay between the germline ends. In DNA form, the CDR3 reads TGCGCCAGCAGCCAAGAGGGGGGGGCATACTCTGGAAACACCATATATTTT. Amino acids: CASSQEGGAYSGNTIYF.

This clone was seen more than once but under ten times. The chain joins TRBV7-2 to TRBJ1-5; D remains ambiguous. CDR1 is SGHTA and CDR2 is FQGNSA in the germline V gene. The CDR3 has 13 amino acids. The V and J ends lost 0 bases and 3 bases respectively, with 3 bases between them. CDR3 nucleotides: TGTGCCAGCAGCTTAGCGGCCAATCAGCCCCAGCATTTT. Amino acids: CASSLAANQPQHF.

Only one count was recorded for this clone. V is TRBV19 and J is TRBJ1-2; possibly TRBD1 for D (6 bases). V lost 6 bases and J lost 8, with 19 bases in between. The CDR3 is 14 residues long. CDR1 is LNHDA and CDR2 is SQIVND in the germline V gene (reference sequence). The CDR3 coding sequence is TGTGCCAGTAGCGATAGACAGGAGACCCTCGGCTACACCTTC. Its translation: CASSDRQETLGYTF.